This TCR beta chain was captured by sequencing in a study of blood T cell repertoires in COVID-19 (dated by TCRdb to 2019 to 2021). Regarding the study in general: Collaborator samples came from the United States, Italy and Spain and covered acute and convalescent phases of COVID-19. The samples were drawn from the first 160 participants of the ongoing ImmuneRACE study and from more than 1,000 subjects provided by 6 global collaborators. Where available, HLA class I and class II types were obtained from metadata supplied by the sample provider rather than from assay-based typing. The sample metadata nearly always contained a de-identified subject ID, COVID-19 status, age in years and sex. The material from the prospective study consisted of cDNA or gDNA derived from T cells, B-cell-depleted T cells, or PBMCs. The repertoires were made available in a free public database intended to serve as a resource for research on the immune response to SARS-CoV-2. Deeply sampled blood TCRbeta repertoires from subjects exposed to, actively infected with, or recovered from COVID-19 were included in the dataset. Overall study outcomes, separate from this receptor: Clinical and demographic metadata were provided uncurated, with the amount varying by source and participant.

Notes on this clone: Its antigen is currently not known. No base quality values were provided; no much bigger clone lies one nucleotide off.

TCRbeta CDR3 regions were amplified from genomic DNA by means of the immunoSEQ Assay, a bias-controlled multiplex PCR. Per the authors' processing: Nucleated cell counts per sample were estimated from amplification of reference gene primers within the assay. Sequence reads were collapsed and filtered to measure the absolute abundance of every unique TCRbeta CDR3 rearrangement. For each sample, productive Simpson clonality was calculated as the square root of Simpson's diversity index over productive rearrangements. The immuneACCESS repertoire file appears here via TCRdb, limited to in-frame rearrangements. These files lack a portion of the clones; in checked studies, under half of the deficit traces to unresolved V genes, and the cause of the others is not known. Clone size and V and J calls were adopted from that table, with D and trimming inferred from the DNA. The sample table contains some 220,000 clones; only one count was recorded for 84% of them. About 9% of the sample is held by the ten biggest clonotypes.

The germline V gene (reference sequence) specifies SEHNR as CDR1 and FQNEAQ as CDR2. Trimming removed 4 bases from V and 2 bases from J; the gene matches leave 6 bases unexplained. Counted from cysteine to phenylalanine, this CDR3 has 16 amino acids. The sequence is cut down to CDR3 DNA, 48 bases in frame from base 1. Collaborating institutions collected whole blood in K2EDTA tubes following their own protocols. For TCRbeta analysis, collaborators shipped samples in one of three forms: frozen whole blood, isolated PBMCs, or DNA extracted from either of those sample types. The source is a man aged 50-59 years with active or convalescent COVID-19. The sample was peripheral blood. The sequence is built from TRBV7-9 and TRBJ2-7; 12 junctional bases match TRBD2. The bases are TGTGCCAGCAGCTCCCCACTAGCGGGAGGACCCTACGAGCAGTACTTC. Translation gives CASSSPLAGGPYEQYF. The CDR3 plus the reference TRBV7-9 and TRBJ2-7 genes for the other parts give the full variable domain: DTGVSQNPRHKITKRGQNVTFRCDPISEHNRLYWYRQTLGQGPEFLTYFQNEAQLEKSRLLSDRFSAERPKGSFSTLEIQRTEQGDSAMYLCASSSPLAGGPYEQYFGPGTRLTVT.